The 28 T cell receptor beta chains in this list originate from one sample, sequenced in a study of identical twins. TCRdb called the 5' RACE reads again in MiXCR, with one record for every CDR3 protein. The sample consists of approximately 1.8 million distinct CDR3 sequences, less than 35% of them appearing once. The sequencing sample was made of cord blood. The receptors derive from a newborn girl in good health.

This clonotype has just a few counts. The V gene is TRBV6-6, the J gene TRBJ2-1, with TRBD2 identical over 13 bases. This CDR3 region has 16 residues. V lost 6 bases and J lost 7; bases outside the gene matches: 9. In germline, CDR1 is MNHNY, CDR2 SVGAGI (reference sequence). Here the CDR3 DNA reads TGTGCCAGCAGCCGCGGACTAGCGGGGGCCACTAATGAGCAGTTCTTC. Amino acid sequence: CASSRGLAGATNEQFF.

Details on this clonotype: A much larger clone lies a single base off, so this may be a read error. The chain is built from TRBV29-1 and TRBJ1-2; D may be TRBD1 (5 bases). CDR1 and CDR2 (germline): SQVTM, ANQGSEA. This CDR3 has 12 amino acids. The V end lost 5 bases, the J end lost 3 bases, and 10 bases lay between the germline ends. CDR3 in amino acids: CSVRGEDYGYTF. The CDR3 nucleotides are TGCAGCGTTCGAGGGGAGGACTATGGCTACACCTTC. Complete variable domain (other parts from reference TRBV29-1 and TRBJ1-2): SAVISQKPSRDICQRGTSLTIQCQVDSQVTMMFWYRQQPGQSLTLIATANQGSEATYESGFVIDKFPISRPNLTFSTLTVSNMSPEDSSIYLCSVRGEDYGYTFGSGTRLTVV.

This clonotype was picked up one time. The gene calls are TRBV12-3 or TRBV12-4 and TRBJ2-5, with D tentatively TRBD1 (6 bases). The length of the CDR3 is 15 residues. Deletions cut 3 bases from V and 9 bases from J, with 20 bases between. The DNA for the CDR3 is TGTGCCAGCAGTTTGAAAAGGGGGATAGAGGAGGCCCAGTACTTC. Its protein product is CASSLKRGIEEAQYF.

In its sample, this clonotype was seen a few times. The genes are TRBV5-1 and TRBJ2-4, with a tentative D call TRBD1 (5 bases). The CDR3 extends over 15 amino acids. Trimming pared 6 bases from V and 0 bases from J, leaving 13 bases between. Germline CDR1 SGHRS, CDR2 YFSETQ. The CDR3, as DNA: TGCGCCAGCAACCACAGGTACCTAGCCAAAAACATTCAGTACTTC. Translating it yields CASNHRYLAKNIQYF.

The chain carries TRBV28 and TRBJ1-2, with D possibly being TRBD1 (5 bases). Trimming left V 5 bases short and J 1 base short, with 20 bases between. This CDR3 region has 17 residues. From germline, CDR1 is MDHEN and CDR2 SYDVKM. The CDR3 DNA reads TGTGCCAGCAGTCCTTACGGACACAGGCTCGTTAACTATGGCTACACCTTC. As protein: CASSPYGHRLVNYGYTF.

This clonotype showed up just a few times. J is TRBJ2-2 and V is TRBV21-1; the DNA was not used to check the table's D call, TRBD1. TRBV21-1 is a documented pseudogene. This CDR3 region has 17 residues. The CDR3 nucleotides are TGTGCCAGCAGCATCAAAAGGTCTCAGGGATTCACCGGGGAGCTGTTTTTT. Amino acid sequence: CASSIKRSQGFTGELFF.

This clonotype was counted many times. The chain links TRBV28 to TRBJ2-7, with TRBD1 matching over 8 bases. Per germline, CDR1 MDHEN and CDR2 SYDVKM. The CDR3 has 14 residues. Germline trimming cut 10 bases from V and 4 bases from J; bases unmatched to any gene: 12. CDR3 in amino acids: CATESPGQVYEQYF. CDR3 nucleotides: TGTGCCACCGAATCCCCGGGACAGGTATACGAGCAGTACTTC.

Ten or more counts support this clonotype. The chain joins TRBV6-2 or TRBV6-3 to TRBJ1-2; 7 nucleotides agree with TRBD1. V lost 2 bases, J lost 4 bases, and 4 bases stayed unmatched. This CDR3 is 14 amino acids long. Germline loops: CDR1 MNHEY, CDR2 SVGEGT. The CDR3 DNA sequence: TGTGCCAGCAGTTACCCGGGACAGCCCTATGGCTACACCTTC. It specifies CASSYPGQPYGYTF.

This clonotype came up many times. The chain links TRBV5-1 to TRBJ2-3, with D unresolved. Germline CDR1 and CDR2: SGHRS and YFSETQ. The CDR3 consists of 14 residues. V was shortened by 4 bases and J by 0 bases, with 9 bases between the two germline ends. The CDR3 region is CASSLITSTDTQYF. The CDR3 nucleotides read TGCGCCAGCAGCCTAATAACTAGCACAGATACGCAGTATTTT.

This clonotype was detected only a few times. The V and J genes are TRBV20-1 and TRBJ2-5; TRBD2 aligns across 7 bases. This CDR3 is built from 15 residues. J lost 2 bases, V lost 3 bases, and 9 bases had no gene match. Germline lookup yields CDR1 DFQATT and CDR2 SNEGSKA (reference sequence). The DNA for the CDR3 is TGCAGTGCTAGCCCTACGAGCGGGAAGCAAGAGACCCAGTACTTC. This translates into CSASPTSGKQETQYF.

The genes are TRBV28 and TRBJ1-4; D unresolved. Trimming shortened V by 7 bases and J by 8 bases, and 14 bases separated the two germline ends. Germline-derived CDR1 and CDR2 are MDHEN and SYDVKM. This CDR3 has 13 residues. The CDR3 DNA is TGTGCCAGCATGAGCCCCCGGCCAGAAAAACTGTTTTTT. Protein: CASMSPRPEKLFF.

On this clonotype itself: Given the absence of the conserved phenylalanine or tryptophan at the CDR3 end, a read error is likely. The V call is TRBV12-3 or TRBV12-4, the J call TRBJ2-5, with TRBD2 as a possible D gene (5 bases). The germline V and J ends were trimmed by 7 bases and 11 bases, with 17 bases remaining between them. The CDR3 is made up of 12 amino acids. Here the CDR3 DNA reads TGTGCCAGCAAGGTTGAAGGTCGCGGGCAGTACCTC. Translating gives CASKVEGRGQYL.

This rearrangement joins TRBV4-1 to TRBJ2-1; 11 bases fit TRBD2. The assigned J gene may be wrong: the sequence end matches TRBJ2-7 better. Germline CDR1 MGHRA, CDR2 YSYEKL. The CDR3 length is 16 residues. The CDR3 is CASSQLGLAVYNEQYF. CDR3 sequence (DNA): TGCGCCAGCAGCCAATTGGGACTAGCGGTCTACAATGAGCAGTACTTC.

This clonotype was picked up a small number of times. This chain joins TRBV29-1 and TRBJ1-1; no reliable D call. Germline CDR1 and CDR2: SQVTM and ANQGSEA. The CDR3 is made up of 12 amino acids. Trimming took off 0 bases at V and 6 bases at J, with 8 bases between the two ends. The chain's CDR3 is CSVEDLGAEAFF. The CDR3 nucleotides are TGCAGCGTTGAAGATCTGGGCGCTGAAGCTTTCTTT.

The chain joins TRBV7-9 to TRBJ2-2; weak D call: TRBD1 (6 bases). This CDR3 is built from 16 residues. Trimming took off 1 base at V and 3 bases at J, with 12 bases between the two ends. Germline values: CDR1 SEHNR, CDR2 FQNEAQ (reference sequence). For the CDR3, the DNA is TGTGCCAGCAGCTTAGAAGGGACAATATACACCGGGGAGCTGTTTTTT. This gives the protein CASSLEGTIYTGELFF.

V usage is TRBV27 and J usage is TRBJ2-7; no clear D gene. The DNA end favors TRBJ2-5, so the J call may be wrong. CDR1 and CDR2 (germline): MNHEY, SMNVEV (reference sequence). CDR3 length equals 14 residues. The CDR3 spells CASRALRLGETQYF. The CDR3 DNA sequence: TGTGCCAGCAGGGCACTAAGGCTGGGCGAGACCCAGTACTTC.

This clonotype was seen a handful of times. This chain connects TRBV7-9 to TRBJ2-3; D is possibly TRBD2 (7 bases). The V end lost 5 bases, the J end lost 4 bases, and 19 bases lay between the germline ends. CDR3 size: 16 residues. The germline gives CDR1 SEHNR, CDR2 FQNEAQ (reference sequence). In nucleotides, the CDR3 is TGTGCCAGCAGCGTACAAGTGGGGGGGCCGGCAGATACGCAGTATTTT. This sequence encodes CASSVQVGGPADTQYF.

This chain connects TRBV5-1 to TRBJ1-5; TRBD1 matches at 7 bases. Germline V gene data show CDR1 as SGHRS and CDR2 as YFSETQ. The CDR3 runs 15 residues. V lost 4 bases and J lost 4; bases outside the gene matches: 8. The CDR3 DNA reads as TGCGCCAGCAGCGAAGACCAGGGGGGGAATCAGCCCCAGCATTTT. It specifies CASSEDQGGNQPQHF. The complete variable domain, with remaining parts taken from reference TRBV5-1 and TRBJ1-5, reads KAGVTQTPRYLIKTRGQQVTLSCSPISGHRSVSWYQQTPGQGLQFLFEYFSETQRNKGNFPGRFSGRQFSNSRSEMNVSTLELGDSALYLCASSEDQGGNQPQHFGDGTRLSIL.

A single count supports this clonotype. The chain has TRBV2 and TRBJ2-2, with TRBD2 matching over 12 bases. After removal of 6 bases from V and 5 bases from J, the junction contained 7 bases not matched to a gene. CDR3 length: 16 amino acids. The germline V gene encodes CDR1 SNHLY and CDR2 FYNNEI. The CDR3 here is CASRRTSGARTGELFF. The CDR3 bases are TGTGCCAGCAGGAGGACTAGCGGGGCCCGAACCGGGGAGCTGTTTTTT.

This chain joins TRBV7-9 and TRBJ1-1; 7 nucleotides match TRBD1. Germline CDR1 and CDR2: SEHNR and FQNEAQ (reference sequence). This CDR3 has 12 amino acids. V shed 6 bases, J shed 3 bases, and the junction held 1 base outside the gene matches. The CDR3 nucleotides read TGTGCCAGCAGGCAGGGGGACACTGAAGCTTTCTTT. This gives the protein CASRQGDTEAFF.

This clonotype was observed a handful of times. The chain couples TRBV20-1 to TRBJ2-3; 8 bases agree with TRBD2. Germline CDR1 is DFQATT and CDR2 is SNEGSKA (reference sequence). The CDR3 extends over 14 amino acids. The V and J ends lost 5 bases and 3 bases, in that order; junction bases with no gene match: 7. The DNA for the CDR3 is TGCAGTGCTCCTACTAGCGGAGCTACAGATACGCAGTATTTT. It codes for CSAPTSGATDTQYF.

In this sample, this clonotype turned up a few times. The rearrangement uses TRBV14 and TRBJ2-4, with 13 nucleotides matching TRBD2. V shed 4 bases and J 9 bases; nucleotides not matched to a gene: 12. The CDR3 sequence is 17 residues long. Per germline, CDR1 SGHDN and CDR2 FVKESK. The CDR3 DNA reads as TGTGCCAGCAGCCGAGGGACTAGCGGGACTGCTTCGGGCATTCAGTACTTC. It is translated as CASSRGTSGTASGIQYF. Based on the CDR3 plus reference TRBV14 and TRBJ2-4, the full variable domain is EAGVTQFPSHSVIEKGQTVTLRCDPISGHDNLYWYRRVMGKEIKFLLHFVKESKQDESGMPNNRFLAERTGGTYSTLKVQPAELEDSGVYFCASSRGTSGTASGIQYFGAGTRLSVL.

The chain uses TRBV13 and TRBJ2-5, with 7 bases lining up with TRBD2. This CDR3 has 15 amino acids. V shed 1 base and J 1 base; nucleotides not matched to a gene: 3. Germline CDR1 reads PRHDT; CDR2 reads FYEKMQ (reference sequence). In nucleotides, the CDR3 is TGTGCCAGCAGCTTAGTCGGGAGGACCCAAGAGACCCAGTACTTC. This encodes CASSLVGRTQETQYF.

The rearrangement links TRBV15 to TRBJ2-3, with 7 bases fitting TRBD1. Germline lookup yields CDR1 LNHNV and CDR2 YYDKDF (reference sequence). Trimming removed 0 bases from V and 1 base from J; junction bases left unmatched: 1. The CDR3 contains 15 residues. This CDR3 reads CATSRDTGGTDTQYF. The CDR3 DNA is TGTGCCACCAGCAGAGATACAGGGGGCACAGATACGCAGTATTTT.

As to this clonotype: The junction shows a germline mismatch at one end, possibly a read error. The V gene is TRBV5-1, the J gene TRBJ1-6, with 9 nucleotides matching TRBD1. CDR3 length equals 17 residues. Germline-derived CDR1 and CDR2 are SGHRS and YFSETQ. CDR3 sequence (DNA): TGCGCCAGCAGCTCCGGGACAGGGATCGGCTATAATTCACCCCTCAACTTT. It translates to CASSSGTGIGYNSPLNF.

This clonotype was recorded at least ten times. The rearrangement links TRBV14 to TRBJ1-2; 7 bases map to TRBD1. V was clipped by 1 base and J by 10 bases; unmatched bases: 9. Germline CDR1 and CDR2: SGHDN and FVKESK. The CDR3 spans 14 residues. CDR3 bases: TGTGCCAGCAGCCAAGCAAGACGGACAGGTATCTACACCTTC. It encodes CASSQARRTGIYTF.

This clonotype occurred a few times. The gene calls are TRBV9 and TRBJ2-5; TRBD2 aligns across 7 bases. V trimming: 0 bases; J trimming: 2 bases; junction bases outside the gene matches: 7. Germline assignment: CDR1 SGDLS and CDR2 YYNGEE. The CDR3 covers 16 residues. This chain's CDR3 is CASSVAQRGGQETQYF. The CDR3 DNA is TGTGCCAGCAGCGTAGCCCAGCGGGGAGGACAAGAGACCCAGTACTTC.

V gene TRBV2 combines with J gene TRBJ1-1; D is possibly TRBD1 (5 bases). The V gene lost 7 bases and the J gene lost 1 base, with 16 bases spanning the gap. Germline V lookup: CDR1 SNHLY, CDR2 FYNNEI. The CDR3 has 15 amino acids. CDR3 sequence reads: CASTLSGTANTEAFF. The CDR3 DNA is TGTGCCAGCACCCTATCCGGGACGGCGAACACTGAAGCTTTCTTT.